The rows below give T cell receptor beta chains drawn from one sample of a study of control samples from healthy donors and cancer patients. Assay: immunoSEQ multiplex PCR; the TCRdb copy retains only in-frame clones and omits some. This sample yields tens of thousands of clones, of which about 80% are seen a single time; around 16% belongs to the top ten. Specimen: blood. These receptors were obtained from a man aged 45 to 65 in good health. The CDR3 runs from the conserved cysteine through the conserved F or W. Each record gives: D gene, clone size, V gene, J gene, CDR3 protein, CDR3 DNA. D genes are given only for firm matches. A row's size may be missing; if present it is once, few, many or a size class.

d_gene: NA
abundance: NA
v_gene: TRBV11-3
j_gene: TRBJ2-1
CDR3aa: CASSFLLATYNEQFF
CDR3nt: TGTGCCAGCAGCTTTTTACTAGCTACCTACAATGAGCAGTTCTTC

d_gene: NA
abundance: NA
v_gene: TRBV11-2
j_gene: TRBJ1-2
CDR3aa: CASSLDGHYGYTF
CDR3nt: TGTGCCAGCAGCTTAGATGGCCACTATGGCTACACCTTC

d_gene: TRBD1
abundance: NA
v_gene: TRBV5-1
j_gene: TRBJ1-1
CDR3aa: CASSPQGMNTEAFF
CDR3nt: TGCGCCAGCAGCCCACAGGGGATGAACACTGAAGCTTTCTTT

d_gene: NA
abundance: NA
v_gene: TRBV19
j_gene: TRBJ1-1
CDR3aa: CASSPPDRLNTEAFF
CDR3nt: TGTGCCAGTAGTCCCCCGGACAGACTTAACACTGAAGCTTTCTTT

d_gene: NA
abundance: NA
v_gene: TRBV27
j_gene: TRBJ1-4
CDR3aa: CASSPGWGGGEKLFF
CDR3nt: TGTGCCAGCAGTCCGGGTTGGGGAGGCGGTGAAAAACTGTTTTTT

d_gene: NA
abundance: once
v_gene: TRBV7-2
j_gene: TRBJ2-2
CDR3aa: CASSSPQGGSRTGELFF
CDR3nt: TGTGCCAGCAGCTCCCCCCAGGGGGGGTCCCGCACCGGGGAGCTGTTTTTT

d_gene: NA
abundance: NA
v_gene: TRBV5-1
j_gene: TRBJ2-2
CDR3aa: CASSLVAGANTGELFF
CDR3nt: TGCGCCAGCAGCTTGGTGGCAGGGGCTAACACCGGGGAGCTGTTTTTT

d_gene: NA
abundance: NA
v_gene: TRBV6-2/TRBV6-3
j_gene: TRBJ2-1
CDR3aa: CASSYSVNGNEQFF
CDR3nt: TGTGCCAGCAGTTACTCGGTGAATGGCAATGAGCAGTTCTTC

d_gene: NA
abundance: NA
v_gene: TRBV20-1
j_gene: TRBJ1-2
CDR3aa: CSAINRGGYTF
CDR3nt: TGCAGTGCTATCAATCGGGGGGGCTACACCTTC

d_gene: NA
abundance: NA
v_gene: TRBV21-1
j_gene: TRBJ2-1
CDR3aa: CASSKVSTREGPSYNEQFF
CDR3nt: TGTGCCAGCAGCAAAGTATCGACGCGGGAGGGTCCCTCCTACAATGAGCAGTTCTTC

d_gene: NA
abundance: NA
v_gene: TRBV19
j_gene: TRBJ2-1
CDR3aa: CASSIDGYNEQFF
CDR3nt: TGTGCCAGTAGTATAGATGGCTACAATGAGCAGTTCTTC

d_gene: NA
abundance: NA
v_gene: TRBV5-6
j_gene: TRBJ1-1
CDR3aa: CASSPRTGAETEAFF
CDR3nt: TGTGCCAGCAGCCCCCGGACGGGGGCTGAAACTGAAGCTTTCTTT

d_gene: NA
abundance: NA
v_gene: TRBV5-1
j_gene: TRBJ2-3
CDR3aa: CASSFDTDTQYF
CDR3nt: TGCGCCAGCAGCTTTGACACAGATACGCAGTATTTT

d_gene: TRBD1
abundance: NA
v_gene: TRBV7-2
j_gene: TRBJ2-2
CDR3aa: CASSRDRDNTGELFF
CDR3nt: TGTGCCAGCAGCCGCGACAGGGATAACACCGGGGAGCTGTTTTTT

d_gene: NA
abundance: NA
v_gene: TRBV9
j_gene: TRBJ2-5
CDR3aa: CASSGSGGTQYF
CDR3nt: TGTGCCAGCAGCGGGTCCGGGGGGACCCAGTACTTC

d_gene: NA
abundance: NA
v_gene: TRBV20-1
j_gene: TRBJ2-7
CDR3aa: CSASRSSRYEQYF
CDR3nt: TGCAGTGCTAGTCGGTCGAGTCGCTACGAGCAGTACTTC

d_gene: NA
abundance: NA
v_gene: TRBV27
j_gene: TRBJ2-6
CDR3aa: CASTNRVSSGANVLTF
CDR3nt: TGTGCCAGCACAAACAGGGTTAGCTCTGGGGCCAACGTCCTGACTTTC

d_gene: NA
abundance: NA
v_gene: TRBV29-1
j_gene: TRBJ1-3
CDR3aa: CSVESNGNTIYF
CDR3nt: TGCAGCGTTGAATCTAACGGAAACACCATATATTTT

d_gene: NA
abundance: once
v_gene: TRBV28
j_gene: TRBJ2-5
CDR3aa: CASIPSTWETQYF
CDR3nt: TGTGCCAGCATCCCTAGTACGTGGGAGACCCAGTACTTC

d_gene: TRBD2
abundance: NA
v_gene: TRBV3-1/TRBV3-2
j_gene: TRBJ2-1
CDR3aa: CASSQGLTSGSADEQFF
CDR3nt: TGTGCCAGCAGCCAAGGCTTAACTAGCGGGAGCGCGGATGAGCAGTTCTTC

d_gene: NA
abundance: once
v_gene: TRBV4-1
j_gene: TRBJ1-4
CDR3aa: CASSQDSIQITNEKLFF
CDR3nt: TGCGCCAGCAGCCAAGATAGTATACAGATAACTAATGAAAAACTGTTTTTT

d_gene: NA
abundance: NA
v_gene: TRBV12-5
j_gene: TRBJ2-3
CDR3aa: CASGPPRASTDTQYF
CDR3nt: TGTGCTAGTGGGCCCCCGAGGGCTAGCACAGATACGCAGTATTTT

d_gene: NA
abundance: NA
v_gene: TRBV19
j_gene: TRBJ1-5
CDR3aa: CASSIDKTPGYQHF
CDR3nt: TGTGCCAGTAGTATAGATAAGACACCCGGGTACCAGCATTTT

d_gene: NA
abundance: many
v_gene: TRBV7-8
j_gene: TRBJ1-1
CDR3aa: CASSLVYGNTEAFF
CDR3nt: TGTGCCAGCAGCTTAGTCTACGGGAACACTGAAGCTTTCTTT

d_gene: TRBD2
abundance: NA
v_gene: TRBV9
j_gene: TRBJ2-1
CDR3aa: CASSEGLAGAYNEQFF
CDR3nt: TGTGCCAGCAGCGAAGGACTAGCGGGGGCCTACAATGAGCAGTTCTTC